A selection of T cell receptor beta chains follows, all from one sample in a study of Ad26.COV2.S vaccination and SARS-CoV-2 variants. TCRdb's copy holds only in-frame clones and misses some; the assay was immunoSEQ multiplex PCR. The repertoire holds roughly 300,000 clones, with 88% as singletons. Sequences were derived from peripheral blood, sampled in a trial of Ad26.COV2.S vaccine versus placebo. The receptor source for this set is a person between 18 and 60 years old who received the Ad26.COV2.S COVID-19 vaccine or a placebo. Both conserved end residues are part of each CDR3. D genes are given only for firm matches. Size is omitted from some rows. Given values are once, few, many or a class for expanded clones.

d_call: TRBD1
j_call: TRBJ1-1
v_call: TRBV5-4
clone_size: .
cdr3_aa: CASSLADRGPEAFF

d_call: .
j_call: TRBJ1-1
v_call: TRBV28
clone_size: .
cdr3_aa: CATRAPVMNTEAFF

d_call: TRBD1
j_call: TRBJ2-7
v_call: TRBV6-5
clone_size: .
cdr3_aa: CASLRGGQGQYEQYF

d_call: TRBD1
j_call: TRBJ2-1
v_call: TRBV19
clone_size: medium-sized
cdr3_aa: CASKWDRGHNEQFF

d_call: .
j_call: TRBJ2-2
v_call: TRBV1
clone_size: .
cdr3_aa: CTSSPRAGELFF

d_call: TRBD1
j_call: TRBJ2-7
v_call: TRBV19
clone_size: .
cdr3_aa: CASRGTGVLTYEQYF

d_call: .
j_call: TRBJ2-3
v_call: TRBV6-5
clone_size: .
cdr3_aa: CASRRGDTQYF

d_call: .
j_call: TRBJ1-1
v_call: TRBV4-3
clone_size: .
cdr3_aa: CASSQAQGNTEAFF

d_call: .
j_call: TRBJ1-5
v_call: TRBV15
clone_size: few
cdr3_aa: CATSRDEGVGPQHF

d_call: .
j_call: TRBJ1-2
v_call: TRBV6-1
clone_size: .
cdr3_aa: CASSEATFRGGYGYTF

d_call: TRBD2
j_call: TRBJ2-5
v_call: TRBV7-3
clone_size: .
cdr3_aa: CASSSQPTSGRQETQYF

d_call: TRBD1
j_call: TRBJ1-1
v_call: TRBV5-6
clone_size: .
cdr3_aa: CASSPGGREAEAFF

d_call: TRBD1
j_call: TRBJ1-1
v_call: TRBV4-3
clone_size: .
cdr3_aa: CASSPDRVNTEAFF

d_call: .
j_call: TRBJ1-3
v_call: TRBV4-3
clone_size: .
cdr3_aa: CASSQDRASGNTIYF

d_call: TRBD1
j_call: TRBJ1-6
v_call: TRBV25-1
clone_size: .
cdr3_aa: CASGGQGDSPLHF

d_call: .
j_call: TRBJ2-1
v_call: TRBV6-4
clone_size: .
cdr3_aa: CASSIIGGEQFF

d_call: TRBD1
j_call: TRBJ1-4
v_call: TRBV11-2
clone_size: .
cdr3_aa: CASSLDRWQGVNEKLFF

d_call: .
j_call: TRBJ2-2
v_call: TRBV14
clone_size: .
cdr3_aa: CASSQGRYTGELFF

d_call: .
j_call: TRBJ2-7
v_call: TRBV7-2
clone_size: .
cdr3_aa: CASRSTNSYEQYF

d_call: TRBD2
j_call: TRBJ2-1
v_call: TRBV7-8
clone_size: .
cdr3_aa: CASSLGLAGTKIYNEQFF

d_call: .
j_call: TRBJ2-1
v_call: TRBV10-3
clone_size: .
cdr3_aa: CAISESFSGTDTYNEQFF

d_call: TRBD2
j_call: TRBJ2-2
v_call: TRBV6-5
clone_size: .
cdr3_aa: CASRTGGARTGELFF

d_call: TRBD2
j_call: TRBJ2-7
v_call: TRBV27
clone_size: once
cdr3_aa: CASTPSGRAYEQYF

d_call: TRBD2
j_call: TRBJ2-5
v_call: TRBV18
clone_size: .
cdr3_aa: CASSPDSGGETQYF

d_call: .
j_call: TRBJ2-7
v_call: TRBV18
clone_size: once
cdr3_aa: CASSPPVGRGPHSYEQYF

d_call: TRBD1
j_call: TRBJ2-1
v_call: TRBV5-1
clone_size: .
cdr3_aa: CASSLYQGANEQFF

d_call: TRBD1
j_call: TRBJ2-7
v_call: TRBV4-1
clone_size: .
cdr3_aa: CASSQDPIRTGGSYEQYF

d_call: .
j_call: TRBJ2-7
v_call: TRBV7-3
clone_size: .
cdr3_aa: CASSRLPGSNDEQYF

d_call: .
j_call: TRBJ1-4
v_call: TRBV4-2
clone_size: .
cdr3_aa: CASSQAAEEKLFF

d_call: .
j_call: TRBJ1-4
v_call: TRBV10-3
clone_size: .
cdr3_aa: CAISESLNEKLFF

d_call: TRBD2
j_call: TRBJ2-3
v_call: TRBV6-2/TRBV6-3
clone_size: .
cdr3_aa: CASSPRTSGADTQYF

d_call: .
j_call: TRBJ1-1
v_call: TRBV19
clone_size: .
cdr3_aa: CASSTEKNTEAFF

d_call: .
j_call: TRBJ2-1
v_call: TRBV2
clone_size: many
cdr3_aa: CASSQLGSDEQFF

d_call: TRBD1
j_call: TRBJ2-3
v_call: TRBV2
clone_size: .
cdr3_aa: CASTEQGAGTDTQYF

d_call: .
j_call: TRBJ1-1
v_call: TRBV9
clone_size: .
cdr3_aa: CASSVTLKTEAFF

d_call: TRBD1
j_call: TRBJ1-3
v_call: TRBV28
clone_size: .
cdr3_aa: CASSWDSDTIYF

d_call: .
j_call: TRBJ1-1
v_call: TRBV30
clone_size: .
cdr3_aa: CAWRSLGNTEAFF

d_call: .
j_call: TRBJ2-3
v_call: TRBV6-6
clone_size: few
cdr3_aa: CASSLGDGTDTQYF

d_call: .
j_call: TRBJ2-7
v_call: TRBV19
clone_size: .
cdr3_aa: CASSPQGRRISSYEQYF

d_call: .
j_call: TRBJ2-1
v_call: TRBV28
clone_size: .
cdr3_aa: CASSLAGRNEQFF

d_call: .
j_call: TRBJ2-3
v_call: TRBV25-1
clone_size: .
cdr3_aa: CASAGYRYDTQYF

d_call: .
j_call: TRBJ1-1
v_call: TRBV4-1
clone_size: .
cdr3_aa: CASSQDEVSEAFF

d_call: .
j_call: TRBJ1-2
v_call: TRBV12-3/TRBV12-4
clone_size: .
cdr3_aa: CASSPDPNYGYTF

d_call: .
j_call: TRBJ1-1
v_call: TRBV10-3
clone_size: .
cdr3_aa: CAISDGRGAFF

d_call: .
j_call: TRBJ1-2
v_call: TRBV19
clone_size: .
cdr3_aa: CASSPASPRGYTF

d_call: .
j_call: TRBJ2-7
v_call: TRBV30
clone_size: .
cdr3_aa: CAWSGSVYEQYF